The 9 T cell receptor beta chains below all came from one sample that was sequenced in a study of blood T cell repertoires in COVID-19. The repertoire was sequenced with immunoSEQ multiplex PCR; TCRdb's copy has only in-frame clones and lacks some. This table has about 87,000 clones, 85% to 90% appearing once. Sample: peripheral blood. The receptors come from a man aged 40-49 years with acute or convalescent COVID-19.

V is TRBV4-3 and J is TRBJ1-2; the D gene is possibly TRBD1 (5 bases). There are 15 residues in the CDR3. Trimming stripped 4 bases from V and 7 bases from J, with 19 bases between. Germline assignment: CDR1 LGHNA and CDR2 YSLEER. The CDR3 bases are TGCGCCAGCAGCCGAGAGACTGGGTTAGGGGCTGGCTACACCTTC. Its protein is CASSRETGLGAGYTF.

The chain employs TRBV7-9 and TRBJ1-6; 9 positions agree with TRBD1. CDR1 and CDR2 (germline): SEHNR, FQNEAQ (reference sequence). V shed 5 bases and J 5 bases; nucleotides not matched to a gene: 7. The CDR3 is 16 residues long. The CDR3 DNA sequence: TGTGCCAGCAGCCTAAGGACAGGGGTGAATAATTCACCCCTCCACTTT. Its protein product is CASSLRTGVNNSPLHF.

The DNA of the CDR3 is TGTGCCAGCAGCTTGGGTAGCGGGAGATCCTACGAGCAGTACTTC. This sequence encodes CASSLGSGRSYEQYF. The chain is built from TRBV7-6 and TRBJ2-7; 9 bases are shared with TRBD2. This CDR3 is 15 amino acids long. V trimming: 3 bases; J trimming: 1 base; junction bases outside the gene matches: 4. CDR1 SGHVS and CDR2 FNYEAQ come from the germline V gene. Full variable domain (remainder filled in from reference TRBV7-6 and TRBJ2-7): GAGVSQSPRYKVTKRGQDVALRCDPISGHVSLYWYRQALGQGPEFLTYFNYEAQQDKSGLPNDRFSAERPEGSISTLTIQRTEQRDSAMYRCASSLGSGRSYEQYFGPGTRLTVT.

J is TRBJ2-4 and V is TRBV4-3; tentative D call: TRBD2 (6 bases). The CDR3 loop spans 17 amino acids. CDR1 and CDR2 from the germline V gene are LGHNA and YSLEER. Trimming removed 1 base at V and 1 base at J, with 14 bases between. CDR3 loop: CASSQAVGGRAKNIQYF. The CDR3 DNA reads as TGCGCCAGCAGCCAAGCAGTGGGGGGTAGGGCCAAAAACATTCAGTACTTC.

V usage is TRBV2 and J usage is TRBJ1-1, with 7 positions matching TRBD1. Unmatched junction bases numbered 9, after V lost 3 bases and J lost 5 bases. This CDR3 comprises 15 residues. The germline V gene has CDR1 SNHLY and CDR2 FYNNEI. The CDR3 region has the DNA TGTGCCAGCAGTGAGATCAGGGGGTCGCTAACTGAAGCTTTCTTT. Protein sequence: CASSEIRGSLTEAFF. The full variable domain, in which reference TRBV2 and TRBJ1-1 provide the parts outside the CDR3, is EPEVTQTPSHQVTQMGQEVILRCVPISNHLYFYWYRQILGQKVEFLVSFYNNEISEKSEIFDDQFSVERPDGSNFTLKIRSTKLEDSAMYFCASSEIRGSLTEAFFGQGTRLTVV.

The gene calls are TRBV30 and TRBJ1-3, with TRBD1 as a possible D gene (5 bases). The CDR3 totals 13 residues. CDR1 is GTSNPN, CDR2 SVGIG, per germline (reference sequence). V was pared by 1 base and J by 4 bases, with 8 bases between. CDR3 nucleotides: TGTGCCTGGAGTGCCCGGACAGGAAACACCATATATTTT. As protein: CAWSARTGNTIYF.

The chain combines TRBV19 with TRBJ1-5; 9 bases line up with TRBD1. This CDR3 has 15 amino acids. V lost 5 bases and J lost 7; bases outside the gene matches: 9. Germline CDR1 LNHDA, CDR2 SQIVND (reference sequence). CDR3 sequence (DNA): TGTGCCAGTAGTTTCACAGGGGGCCAAGGACAGCCCCAGCATTTT. Its translation is CASSFTGGQGQPQHF. Drawing the rest from reference TRBV19 and TRBJ1-5, the complete variable domain is DGGITQSPKYLFRKEGQNVTLSCEQNLNHDAMYWYRQDPGQGLRLIYYSQIVNDFQKGDIAEGYSVSREKKESFPLTVTSAQKNPTAFYLCASSFTGGQGQPQHFGDGTRLSIL.

The rearrangement uses TRBV12-5 and TRBJ1-1; no definite D call. V was trimmed by 3 bases and J by 1 base, leaving 6 bases between them. From germline, CDR1 is LGHNT and CDR2 FRNRAP. This CDR3 region has 13 residues. CDR3 nucleotides: TGTGCTAGTGGTTTTAGTGCGAACACTGAAGCTTTCTTT. It yields the protein CASGFSANTEAFF.

The chain recombines TRBV30 with TRBJ2-2; TRBD1 matches 7 bases. This CDR3 spans 14 amino acids. The junction had 13 bases not matched to a gene; V was cut back by 7 bases and J by 8 bases. Germline assignment: CDR1 GTSNPN and CDR2 SVGIG (reference sequence). CDR3 DNA: TGTGCCTCCTCGGGACAGCTTTCGGGGGGGGAGCTGTTTTTT. It encodes CASSGQLSGGELFF.